Each of the 31 T cell receptor beta chains below was sequenced from the same sample in a study of blood T cell repertoires in COVID-19. Assay: immunoSEQ multiplex PCR; the TCRdb copy retains only in-frame clones and omits some. The sample holds about 210,000 clones, around 90% seen once. Sample: peripheral blood. The receptors shown here come from a man in his 70s with acute or convalescent COVID-19.

The count of this clone is one. This chain joins TRBV6-5 and TRBJ2-7; TRBD2 agrees at 11 bases. The J segment lost 5 bases and the V segment lost 4 bases, leaving 4 bases of the junction unmatched. Germline CDR1 is MNHEY and CDR2 is SVGAGI. The CDR3 runs 14 residues. The CDR3 region has the DNA TGTGCCAGCAGTTTAGCGGGAGGGATCAACGAGCAGTACTTC. Amino acids: CASSLAGGINEQYF.

V is TRBV9 and J is TRBJ2-5, with TRBD1 as a possible D gene (6 bases). CDR3 length equals 16 residues. Between the trimmed V and J ends, which lost 0 bases and 0 bases, there was a span of 12 bases. In germline, CDR1 is SGDLS, CDR2 YYNGEE. CDR3 sequence (DNA): TGTGCCAGCAGCGTAGGGGACACTTCGTACCAAGAGACCCAGTACTTC. Its translation: CASSVGDTSYQETQYF.

The chain joins TRBV5-1 to TRBJ1-1, with a weak D call TRBD1 (5 bases). V lost 4 bases to trimming and J lost 5 bases, with 18 bases between them. The germline CDR1 and CDR2 sequences are SGHRS and YFSETQ. The CDR3 totals 15 residues. DNA for the CDR3: TGCGCCAGCAGCCAAGGGTACTCGGGGGGGACTGAAGCTTTCTTT. As protein: CASSQGYSGGTEAFF.

This rearrangement joins TRBV3-1 (or the pseudogene TRBV3-2) to TRBJ1-1; D remains ambiguous. CDR3 length: 16 amino acids. V was cut by 0 bases and J by 1 base, with 12 bases left in between. Germline loops: CDR1 LGHDT, CDR2 YNNKEL (reference sequence). CDR3: CASSQESVTTNTEAFF. The CDR3 coding sequence is TGTGCCAGCAGCCAAGAAAGTGTCACAACGAACACTGAAGCTTTCTTT.

This chain joins TRBV25-1 and TRBJ2-7; possible D gene TRBD2, 6 bases. The CDR3 totals 13 residues. The germline V gene has CDR1 MGHDK and CDR2 SYGVNS. V lost 6 bases, J lost 4 bases, and 13 bases lay in between. The CDR3 bases are TGTGCCAGCAGGACTTCGGGGGAATACGAGCAGTACTTC. Encoded protein: CASRTSGEYEQYF.

In DNA form, the CDR3 reads TGTGCCAGCAGCCGACAGGGAAGGGGCACTGAAGCTTTCTTT. Residues: CASSRQGRGTEAFF. J is TRBJ1-1 and V is TRBV28; 7 bases are a match to TRBD1. After removal of 6 bases from V and 4 bases from J, the junction contained 8 bases not matched to a gene. The CDR3 consists of 14 residues. Per germline, CDR1 MDHEN and CDR2 SYDVKM.

This clone was found once. One junction end disagrees with the germline gene, perhaps due to a read error. The gene calls are TRBV27 and TRBJ2-4; the match to TRBD2 covers 10 bases. Looked up from germline, CDR1 is MNHEY and CDR2 is SMNVEV (reference sequence). The CDR3 length is 13 residues. CDR3 protein: CASSGAGTSAFNF. The DNA of the CDR3 is TGTGCCAGCAGTGGGGCCGGGACTAGCGCTTTCAACTTC.

The chain carries TRBV24-1 and TRBJ2-3; a weak D match, TRBD1 (6 bases). V lost 3 bases and J lost 1, with 13 bases in between. The CDR3 runs to 16 residues. Per germline, CDR1 KGHDR and CDR2 SFDVKD. CDR3 in amino acids: CATSDPMGAGTDTQYF. DNA for the CDR3: TGTGCCACCAGTGATCCAATGGGGGCAGGCACAGATACGCAGTATTTT.

The chain uses TRBV28 and TRBJ2-7; 7 positions agree with TRBD1. Per germline, CDR1 MDHEN and CDR2 SYDVKM. The J segment lost 1 base and the V segment lost 7 bases, leaving 4 bases of the junction unmatched. The CDR3 totals 13 residues. The CDR3 nucleotides are TGTGCCAGCACTGAGGGACAGTCCTACGAGCAGTACTTC. Protein product: CASTEGQSYEQYF.

V is TRBV18 and J is TRBJ1-1, with TRBD1 as a possible D gene (5 bases). V was cut by 2 bases and J by 2 bases, with 9 bases left in between. The CDR3 loop spans 14 amino acids. The germline V gene encodes CDR1 KGHSH and CDR2 LQKENI. The CDR3 DNA follows: TGTGCCAGCTCACCAGCGACAGTTAACACTGAAGCTTTCTTT. The encoded protein is CASSPATVNTEAFF.

CDR3 region: CASSQDQVAGGLYTQYF. The CDR3 DNA reads as TGTGCCAGCAGCCAAGATCAAGTAGCGGGAGGGCTTTATACGCAGTATTTT. The genes are TRBV4-2 and TRBJ2-3; 11 bases align to TRBD2. V lost 0 bases and J lost 7; bases outside the gene matches: 9. Germline V CDR1 and CDR2: LGHNA, YNFKEQ. CDR3 length: 17 amino acids.

The V call is TRBV6-1, the J call TRBJ1-3; possibly TRBD1 for D (5 bases). Germline CDR1 MNHNS, CDR2 SASEGT. The V gene lost 2 bases and the J gene lost 0 bases, with 11 bases spanning the gap. This CDR3 spans 16 amino acids. The CDR3 reads CASSEFTRGSGNTIYF. The DNA for the CDR3 is TGTGCCAGCAGTGAATTTACAAGGGGCTCTGGAAACACCATATATTTT.

This chain links TRBV3-1 (or the pseudogene TRBV3-2) with TRBJ2-2; TRBD1 matches at 8 bases. This CDR3 comprises 16 residues. CDR1 is LGHDT and CDR2 is YNNKEL in the germline V gene (reference sequence). V trimming: 4 bases; J trimming: 5 bases; junction bases outside the gene matches: 9. The CDR3 sequence is CASSPPRTGWTGELFF. CDR3 nucleotide sequence: TGTGCCAGCAGCCCCCCTCGGACAGGGTGGACCGGGGAGCTGTTTTTT.

The chain is built from TRBV11-2 and TRBJ1-5, with D perhaps matching TRBD1 (5 bases). Trimming removed 5 bases at V and 3 bases at J, with 14 bases between. Per germline, CDR1 SGHAT and CDR2 FQNNGV. This CDR3 is 15 amino acids long. The DNA of the CDR3 is TGTGCCAGCAGCCAAGGGGCAGGGATCAATCAGCCCCAGCATTTT. Translated: CASSQGAGINQPQHF.

The chain couples TRBV28 to TRBJ2-3; TRBD1 matches 8 bases. V shed 5 bases and J 9 bases; nucleotides not matched to a gene: 4. Germline assignment: CDR1 MDHEN and CDR2 SYDVKM. The CDR3 length is 12 residues. Written as DNA, the CDR3 is TGTGCCAGCAGTCCTAGGACAGGGACGCAGTATTTT. It specifies CASSPRTGTQYF. Together with reference TRBV28 and TRBJ2-3, the CDR3 gives the full variable domain: DVKVTQSSRYLVKRTGEKVFLECVQDMDHENMFWYRQDPGLGLRLIYFSYDVKMKEKGDIPEGYSVSREKKERFSLILESASTNQTSMYLCASSPRTGTQYFGPGTRLTVL.

The V gene is TRBV7-3, the J gene TRBJ2-2; 11 bases align to TRBD2. This CDR3 has 15 residues. The ends lost 6 bases at V and 6 bases at J; junction bases unmatched: 6. In germline, CDR1 is SGHTA, CDR2 FQGTGA. The CDR3 sequence: CASRPLAGVAGELFF. The CDR3 nucleotides are TGTGCCAGCAGGCCACTAGCGGGAGTCGCCGGGGAGCTGTTTTTT.

The chain couples TRBV9 to TRBJ2-7; TRBD1 matches 8 bases. The CDR3 covers 14 residues. CDR1 and CDR2 (germline): SGDLS, YYNGEE. V shed 4 bases, J shed 7 bases, and the junction held 10 bases outside the gene matches. CDR3 amino acids: CASSPLDRAREQYF. The CDR3, as DNA: TGTGCCAGCAGCCCCCTGGACAGGGCGCGGGAGCAGTACTTC. Full variable domain (remainder filled in from reference TRBV9 and TRBJ2-7): DSGVTQTPKHLITATGQRVTLRCSPRSGDLSVYWYQQSLDQGLQFLIQYYNGEERAKGNILERFSAQQFPDLHSELNLSSLELGDSALYFCASSPLDRAREQYFGPGTRLTVT.

V is TRBV10-3 and J is TRBJ2-2, with 11 bases aligning to TRBD2. The CDR3 sequence is 18 residues long. Germline V lookup: CDR1 ENHRY, CDR2 SYGVKD. The V gene end was trimmed by 0 bases and the J gene end by 4 bases; junction bases not matched to a gene: 7. CDR3 nucleotides: TGTGCCATCAGTGAGTCGGGGACTAGCGGCCGGGGCACCGGGGAGCTGTTTTTT. Translating gives CAISESGTSGRGTGELFF.

The V and J genes are TRBV28 and TRBJ1-1, with D uncertain. The CDR3 extends over 13 amino acids. Trimming removed 7 bases at V and 13 bases at J, with 22 bases between. Germline V gene data show CDR1 as MDHEN and CDR2 as SYDVKM. CDR3 residues: CASTSEFSMRVFF. CDR3 coding DNA: TGTGCCAGCACGTCGGAGTTCAGCATGAGGGTTTTCTTT.

This sequence joins TRBV12-2 and TRBJ2-7; the table names TRBD2, a call not compared with the DNA. TRBV12-2 is a recognized pseudogene. The CDR3 totals 16 residues. The CDR3 nucleotides are TGTGCAAGTCGCTTAAGACTAGCGGGAGGGTCCTACGAGCAGTACTTC. It translates to CASRLRLAGGSYEQYF.

V is TRBV7-3 and J is TRBJ2-2; the D gene is possibly TRBD2 (6 bases). The germline V and J ends were trimmed by 6 bases and 1 base, with 15 bases remaining between them. The CDR3 has 16 amino acids. Per germline, CDR1 SGHTA and CDR2 FQGTGA. CDR3 bases: TGTGCCAGCAGTCATGGGTATAGCGGGAACACCGGGGAGCTGTTTTTT. This gives the protein CASSHGYSGNTGELFF.

This chain uses TRBV4-2 with TRBJ1-2; tentatively, D is TRBD1 (5 bases). Trimming took 1 base from V and 4 from J, leaving 7 bases between them. The CDR3 runs to 13 residues. The germline gives CDR1 LGHNA, CDR2 YNFKEQ. The CDR3 is CASSQGQSYGYTF. In DNA, the CDR3 is TGTGCCAGCAGCCAAGGACAGTCCTATGGCTACACCTTC.

The J gene is TRBJ2-1, the V gene TRBV10-3, with D tentatively TRBD2 (5 bases). V was cut by 2 bases and J by 9 bases, with 14 bases left in between. The CDR3 has 14 residues. CDR1 and CDR2 from the germline V gene are ENHRY and SYGVKD. In nucleotides, the CDR3 is TGTGCCATCAGTGAGGTGAGCGCTACTAGTGAGCAGTTCTTC. Translated, it gives CAISEVSATSEQFF.

The gene calls are TRBV18 and TRBJ1-2; D might be TRBD1 (5 bases). The CDR3 runs to 13 residues. V shed 3 bases and J shed 6 bases, with 11 bases lying between them. CDR1 is KGHSH, CDR2 LQKENI, per germline. The CDR3 nucleotides read TGTGCCAGCTCACCCGGCAGGGCCGATGGCTACACCTTC. Translation gives CASSPGRADGYTF.

V usage is TRBV4-1 and J usage is TRBJ2-7; the match to TRBD2 covers 9 bases. V was clipped by 4 bases and J by 7 bases; unmatched bases: 11. CDR1 and CDR2 from the germline V gene are MGHRA and YSYEKL. The length of the CDR3 is 15 residues. CDR3 DNA: TGCGCCAGCAGCCTCGGACACAGCGGGAGGAATGAGCAGTACTTC. Amino acids: CASSLGHSGRNEQYF.

V and J are TRBV7-9 and TRBJ1-4; 11 bases map to TRBD1. Unmatched junction bases numbered 4, after V lost 5 bases and J lost 8 bases. The CDR3 is 14 amino acids. CDR1 is SEHNR and CDR2 is FQNEAQ in the germline V gene (reference sequence). This CDR3 is CASSQGQGGEKLFF. CDR3 nucleotide sequence: TGTGCCAGCAGCCAGGGACAGGGGGGCGAAAAACTGTTTTTT.

This chain connects TRBV7-9 to TRBJ2-1, with a weak D call TRBD1 (6 bases). CDR3 length: 12 amino acids. Germline V CDR1 and CDR2: SEHNR, FQNEAQ (reference sequence). Trimming left V 2 bases short and J 7 bases short, with 6 bases between. CDR3 in amino acids: CASSLQGNEQFF. The CDR3 nucleotides are TGTGCCAGCAGCTTACAGGGGAATGAGCAGTTCTTC.

This chain uses TRBV19 with TRBJ1-5; no reliable D call. V was shortened by 1 base and J by 0 bases, with 13 bases between the two germline ends. Germline-derived CDR1 and CDR2 are LNHDA and SQIVND (reference sequence). The CDR3 contains 17 residues. CDR3 coding DNA: TGTGCCAGTAGTATAGGGTCTGGGCGTTATAGCAATCAGCCCCAGCATTTT. It is translated as CASSIGSGRYSNQPQHF.

The chain couples TRBV6-1 to TRBJ1-4, with D unresolved. V gave up 3 bases and J gave up 5 bases, with 10 bases separating them. The CDR3 contains 14 residues. The germline V gene encodes CDR1 MNHNS and CDR2 SASEGT. The CDR3 bases are TGTGCCAGCAGTGATCGGGGTGAAAATGAAAAACTGTTTTTT. Translation gives CASSDRGENEKLFF.

The chain combines TRBV18 with TRBJ1-2; 7 bases agree with TRBD1. CDR3 length equals 15 residues. Germline V gene lookup returns CDR1 KGHSH and CDR2 LQKENI. V was pared by 3 bases and J by 7 bases, with 11 bases of the junction left unmatched. CDR3 loop: CASSPGQPKNGGYTF. The DNA for the CDR3 is TGTGCCAGCTCACCGGGACAGCCGAAGAACGGTGGCTACACCTTC.

V gene TRBV9 combines with J gene TRBJ2-1; 8 positions agree with TRBD2. Germline V gene lookup returns CDR1 SGDLS and CDR2 YYNGEE. The CDR3 runs to 23 residues. V shed 0 bases, J shed 0 bases, and the junction held 23 bases outside the gene matches. The CDR3 DNA is TGTGCCAGCAGCGTAGCGGTAACCGGACTAGCTGATAGCCATCATTTCTCCTACAATGAGCAGTTCTTC. Translation: CASSVAVTGLADSHHFSYNEQFF.